A selection of T cell receptor beta chains follows, all from one sample in a study of shared clonotypes between healthy human individuals. TCRdb's table, derived via immunoSEQ multiplex PCR, lists solely in-frame clones and lacks some. Here the sample spans a few million clones, 90% to 95% being singletons. What was sequenced was naive CD4+ T cells from PBMCs. The receptors here all came from a man between 18 and 35 years old in good health. Some clones in this sample may be carry-over from other donors' samples. Each CDR3 is given with its conserved first and last residue. A D gene is named only where the DNA matches it firmly. Size tells how often a clone was seen (once, few, many) or the class of an expanded clone, and some rows leave it out.

abundance	v_gene	j_gene	d_gene	CDR3aa	CDR3nt
.	TRBV18	TRBJ1-1	.	CASSPLSGANTEAFF	TGTGCCAGCTCACCACTCTCAGGGGCGAACACTGAAGCTTTCTTT
.	TRBV7-2	TRBJ2-3	.	CASSLVLGGTQYF	TGTGCCAGCAGCTTAGTATTGGGGGGTACGCAGTATTTT
.	TRBV7-2	TRBJ2-3	.	CASSEPPGYTQYF	TGTGCCAGCAGCGAGCCTCCAGGCTATACGCAGTATTTT
.	TRBV7-3	TRBJ2-1	TRBD2	CASSLVAGLSYNEQFF	TGTGCCAGCAGCCTAGTAGCGGGTCTCTCCTACAATGAGCAGTTCTTC
.	TRBV29-1	TRBJ1-1	.	CSAKSGSGTEAFF	TGCAGCGCTAAAAGCGGGAGCGGCACTGAAGCTTTCTTT
.	TRBV7-2	TRBJ2-3	TRBD1	CASSSGQGARDTQYF	TGTGCCAGCAGCTCTGGACAGGGGGCGAGAGATACGCAGTATTTT
.	TRBV28	TRBJ2-7	.	CASTAPDSLVEQYF	TGTGCCAGCACCGCCCCGGACAGCTTAGTAGAGCAGTACTTC
.	TRBV19	TRBJ1-2	.	CASRPTLTYGYTF	TGTGCCAGTAGACCGACTTTAACCTATGGCTACACCTTC
.	TRBV5-1	TRBJ2-7	.	CASSGWTGSYEQYF	TGCGCCAGCAGCGGGTGGACGGGCTCCTACGAGCAGTACTTC
.	TRBV10-3	TRBJ2-1	TRBD2	CAIGRTSGNYNEQFF	TGTGCCATCGGCCGGACTAGCGGGAATTACAATGAGCAGTTCTTC
.	TRBV13	TRBJ1-2	.	CASSVFAGAPAGYTF	TGTGCCAGCAGCGTCTTTGCAGGGGCACCCGCTGGCTACACCTTC
.	TRBV4-1	TRBJ2-5	TRBD2	CASSQAIKAGGPRETQYF	TGCGCCAGCAGCCAAGCTATTAAAGCGGGAGGGCCGCGGGAGACCCAGTACTTC
once	TRBV27	TRBJ2-7	.	CATGRQGGSYEQYF	TGTGCCACTGGTCGACAGGGAGGTTCCTACGAGCAGTACTTC
.	TRBV7-9	TRBJ2-1	.	CASSLASGLNEQFF	TGTGCCAGCAGCTTAGCTAGCGGCCTCAATGAGCAGTTCTTC
.	TRBV30	TRBJ1-1	.	CVFGGRFGHTEAFF	TGTGTCTTTGGTGGGAGGTTTGGGCACACTGAAGCTTTCTTT
.	TRBV28	TRBJ2-7	.	CASSFLTYEQYF	TGTGCCAGCAGTTTCCTGACCTACGAGCAGTACTTC
.	TRBV2	TRBJ2-1	.	CASRVGGSYNEQFF	TGTGCCAGCAGGGTAGGTGGGTCCTACAATGAGCAGTTCTTC
.	TRBV14	TRBJ2-7	.	CASSQTHRSYEQYF	TGTGCCAGCAGCCAAACTCACCGTTCCTACGAGCAGTACTTC
.	TRBV28	TRBJ2-7	.	CASSSSGLPRYEQYF	TGTGCCAGCAGTTCCTCAGGGTTGCCTCGATACGAGCAGTACTTC
.	TRBV6-6	TRBJ2-7	.	CASSLTPRGEQYF	TGTGCCAGCAGCCTTACTCCCCGTGGCGAGCAGTACTTC
.	TRBV11-2	TRBJ2-3	.	CASSLDPGDTQYF	TGTGCCAGCAGCTTAGATCCGGGAGATACGCAGTATTTT
.	TRBV5-1	TRBJ2-3	TRBD2	CASSPLTSGVTDTQYF	TGCGCCAGCAGTCCGTTGACTAGCGGAGTCACAGATACGCAGTATTTT
few	TRBV30	TRBJ1-3	.	CAWGGGNTIYF	TGTGCCTGGGGGGGTGGAAACACCATATATTTT
once	TRBV25-1	TRBJ1-4	.	CATAQGRGEKLFF	TGTGCCACCGCCCAGGGCCGGGGGGAAAAACTGTTTTTT
.	TRBV28	TRBJ2-7	.	CASSSAGGPEQYF	TGTGCCAGCAGTTCCGCCGGAGGCCCCGAGCAGTACTTC
.	TRBV28	TRBJ1-1	.	CASSTGGGWNTEAFF	TGTGCCAGCAGTACCGGAGGAGGCTGGAACACTGAAGCTTTCTTT
.	TRBV7-9	TRBJ1-1	.	CASIPSQGRLTEAFF	TGTGCCAGCATCCCATCGCAGGGGAGATTGACTGAAGCTTTCTTT
.	TRBV19	TRBJ1-5	TRBD1	CASIRTGGGNQPQHF	TGTGCCAGTATCCGGACAGGGGGAGGTAATCAGCCCCAGCATTTT
.	TRBV5-8	TRBJ1-5	.	CASTRKTMWPQHF	TGTGCCTCGACACGTAAGACAATGTGGCCCCAGCATTTT
.	TRBV18	TRBJ2-1	TRBD2	CASSLGLAGDNEQFF	TGTGCCAGCTCACTGGGACTAGCGGGGGACAATGAGCAGTTCTTC
.	TRBV7-3	TRBJ2-3	.	CASSPRTTRRDTQYF	TGTGCCAGCAGCCCTCGGACTACCCGACGGGATACTCAGTATTTT
.	TRBV19	TRBJ1-1	.	CASSIASVGEAFF	TGTGCCAGTAGTATAGCTTCAGTGGGTGAAGCTTTCTTT
.	TRBV28	TRBJ2-3	TRBD2	CASDTRSGKGADTQYF	TGTGCCAGCGATACCCGTAGCGGGAAGGGGGCAGATACGCAGTATTTT
.	TRBV9	TRBJ2-5	TRBD2	CASSAGLAGGEETQYF	TGTGCCAGCAGCGCCGGACTAGCGGGAGGGGAAGAGACCCAGTACTTC
.	TRBV7-9	TRBJ1-4	.	CASSPNRVNNEKLFF	TGTGCCAGCAGCCCCAACAGGGTTAATAATGAAAAACTGTTTTTT
.	TRBV7-3	TRBJ2-2	TRBD2	CASSTRGLAGTTGELFF	TGTGCCAGCAGCACCCGCGGTCTAGCGGGAACAACCGGGGAGCTGTTTTTT
.	TRBV27	TRBJ1-1	TRBD1	CASRKTWDRRLSGTEAFF	TGTGCCAGCAGAAAAACTTGGGACAGGCGATTGAGTGGCACTGAAGCTTTCTTT
.	TRBV2	TRBJ2-2	.	CASSEVGANTGELFF	TGTGCCAGCAGTGAAGTCGGGGCCAACACCGGGGAGCTGTTTTTT
.	TRBV27	TRBJ2-7	TRBD2	CASSLSAGTSGIYEQYF	TGTGCCAGCAGTTTATCAGCCGGGACTAGCGGGATCTACGAGCAGTACTTC
.	TRBV7-3	TRBJ2-3	.	CASSLPGSRTDTQYF	TGTGCCAGCAGCTTACCGGGATCGAGGACAGATACGCAGTATTTT
once	TRBV2	TRBJ2-5	.	CATSGLPRETQYF	TGTGCCACCTCGGGACTTCCCAGGGAGACCCAGTACTTC
.	TRBV9	TRBJ1-3	.	CASSSAGNTIYF	TGTGCCAGCAGCTCCGCTGGAAACACCATATATTTT
.	TRBV7-2	TRBJ2-6	TRBD1	CASSLNNRGSGANVLTF	TGTGCCAGCAGCTTAAATAACAGGGGCTCTGGGGCCAACGTCCTGACTTTC
.	TRBV9	TRBJ1-2	TRBD1	CASSLQGDYGYTF	TGTGCCAGCAGCTTACAGGGGGACTATGGCTACACCTTC
once	TRBV4-1	TRBJ1-1	.	CASSLLGRNTEAFF	TGCGCCAGCAGCCTGTTAGGACGGAACACTGAAGCTTTCTTT
.	TRBV10-3	TRBJ2-2	.	CAISEHRNTGELFF	TGTGCCATCAGTGAGCACAGGAACACCGGGGAGCTGTTTTTT
.	TRBV5-4	TRBJ2-7	.	CASSSDRFYEQYF	TGTGCCAGCAGCTCGGACCGATTCTACGAGCAGTACTTC
.	TRBV4-2	TRBJ1-1	.	CASSQEAPRHVSAEAFF	TGTGCCAGCAGCCAAGAGGCCCCGAGACACGTGTCAGCTGAAGCTTTCTTT
few	TRBV7-9	TRBJ2-7	TRBD2	CASSLASGRALEQYF	TGTGCCAGCAGCTTAGCTAGCGGGAGGGCCCTCGAGCAGTACTTC
.	TRBV19	TRBJ2-2	TRBD1	CASEDRGRVTGELFF	TGTGCCAGCGAGGACAGGGGGCGCGTGACCGGGGAGCTGTTTTTT
.	TRBV5-1	TRBJ1-2	.	CASSEDRSYGYTF	TGCGCCAGCAGCGAAGACAGGAGCTATGGCTACACCTTC